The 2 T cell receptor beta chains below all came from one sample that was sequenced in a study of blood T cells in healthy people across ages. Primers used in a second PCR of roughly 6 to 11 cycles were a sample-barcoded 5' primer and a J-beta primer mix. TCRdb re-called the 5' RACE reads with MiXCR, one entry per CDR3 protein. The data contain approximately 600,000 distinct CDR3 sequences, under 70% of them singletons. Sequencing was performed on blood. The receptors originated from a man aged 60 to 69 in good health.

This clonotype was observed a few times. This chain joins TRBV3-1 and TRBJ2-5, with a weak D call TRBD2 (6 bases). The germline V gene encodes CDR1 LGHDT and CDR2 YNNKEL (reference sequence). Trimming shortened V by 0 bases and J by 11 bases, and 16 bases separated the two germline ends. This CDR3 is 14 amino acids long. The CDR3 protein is CASSQDYAGRSQYF. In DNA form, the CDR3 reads TGTGCCAGCAGCCAAGATTACGCGGGGCGTAGTCAGTACTTC.

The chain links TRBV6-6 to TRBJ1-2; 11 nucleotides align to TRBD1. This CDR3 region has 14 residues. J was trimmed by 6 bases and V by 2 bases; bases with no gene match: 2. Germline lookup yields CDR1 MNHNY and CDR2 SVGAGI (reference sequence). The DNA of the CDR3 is TGTGCCAGCAGTTACCCGGGACAGGGGGATGGCTACACCTTC. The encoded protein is CASSYPGQGDGYTF.